This TCR beta chain was identified during a study of radiotherapy plus CTLA-4 blockade in lung cancer. Study information: Disease control was present in around a third of patients, and objective responses in about 18%.

J gave up 7 bases and V 9 bases, and 6 bases lay outside the gene matches. The germline gives CDR1 ENHRY, CDR2 SYGVKD. This CDR3 contains 12 residues. Sequencing used immunoSEQ multiplex PCR; TCRdb keeps in-frame clones, though not all of them. The sample carries 75,000 to 100,000 clones, 88% recorded once. Notes on the study in general: In blood, after radiotherapy plus ipilimumab, tumor-derived TCR clones expanded. Among reported predictors of response, early blood T cell clone dynamics with interferon-beta performed best.

Lung cancer patients with chemo-refractory metastatic non-small-cell disease were given focal radiation plus CTLA-4 blockade with ipilimumab. About this clone: Its antigen remains unidentified.

The source is a human donor with non-small cell lung cancer that progressed on radiotherapy plus ipilimumab. The source material was peripheral blood, sampled from a patient treated with radiotherapy plus ipilimumab. This chain connects TRBV10-3 to TRBJ2-1; TRBD1 matches 7 bases. The CDR3 sequence: CAIRDRQNEQFF. CDR3 nucleotide sequence: TGTGCCATTCGGGACAGACAAAATGAGCAGTTCTTC.